This passage covers 24 T cell receptor beta chains from one sample sequenced in a study of T cell responses to AZD1222 COVID-19 vaccine. Clones were sequenced by immunoSEQ multiplex PCR, and TCRdb holds only the in-frame ones, with some missing. Seen here are about 120,000 clones, around nine tenths observed once, and the top ten hold over 8.5%. This material consisted of peripheral blood, taken on day 0 of MenACWY control vaccination. These TCRs come from an adult in good health.

The genes are TRBV19 and TRBJ2-7, with D perhaps TRBD1 (8 bases). V gave up 5 bases and J gave up 4 bases, with 21 bases separating them. Germline CDR1 is LNHDA and CDR2 is SQIVND (reference sequence). The CDR3 extends over 16 amino acids. The CDR3 region has the DNA TGTGCCAGTAGTGTCGGAGGGGGGGGACAGGAGTACGAGCAGTACTTC. It specifies CASSVGGGGQEYEQYF.

The chain employs TRBV9 and TRBJ1-5, with a tentative D call TRBD1 (6 bases). Germline V gene data show CDR1 as SGDLS and CDR2 as YYNGEE. The CDR3 is 15 amino acids. V was cut by 6 bases and J by 4 bases, with 17 bases left in between. The CDR3 region is CASIPPRDTNQPQHF. In nucleotides, the CDR3 is TGTGCCAGCATACCCCCACGGGACACAAATCAGCCCCAGCATTTT.

The V and J genes are TRBV7-7 and TRBJ1-1; D unresolved. The length of the CDR3 is 13 residues. CDR1 SSHAT and CDR2 FNYEAQ come from the germline V gene (reference sequence). V was pared by 5 bases and J by 1 base, with 8 bases between. The CDR3, as DNA: TGTGCCAGCAGCGTCAATCAGAACACTGAAGCTTTCTTT. Its protein product is CASSVNQNTEAFF.

This chain links TRBV4-2 with TRBJ1-1; D is uncertain. Trimming pared 0 bases from V and 7 bases from J, leaving 12 bases between. This CDR3 is built from 14 residues. Germline V gene lookup returns CDR1 LGHNA and CDR2 YNFKEQ. This chain's CDR3 is CASSQDLEGFEAFF. The DNA for the CDR3 is TGTGCCAGCAGCCAAGATTTGGAAGGTTTTGAAGCTTTCTTT.

This clone was recorded once. The chain couples TRBV4-2 to TRBJ2-1; 9 nucleotides agree with TRBD2. The CDR3 sequence is 15 residues long. In germline, CDR1 is LGHNA, CDR2 YNFKEQ. The V segment lost 5 bases and the J segment 4 bases; nucleotides outside the gene matches: 6. The CDR3 region has the DNA TGTGCCAGCAGCTTAAGGCGGGAGGGTTACAATGAGCAGTTCTTC. Translated: CASSLRREGYNEQFF.

This clone was seen once. The rearrangement uses TRBV19 and TRBJ2-1; D possibly uses TRBD1 or TRBD2 (5 bases each). The ends were cut back, 3 bases at V and 2 bases at J, with 11 bases in the middle. The CDR3 sequence is 15 residues long. Germline V CDR1 and CDR2: LNHDA, SQIVND (reference sequence). The CDR3 nucleotides are TGTGCCAGTAGTATGGGGACCAAAACCTACAATGAGCAGTTCTTC. It specifies CASSMGTKTYNEQFF.

In its sample, this clone was seen a few times. The chain joins TRBV28 to TRBJ1-5, with 9 bases aligning to TRBD1. This CDR3 comprises 15 residues. Germline lookup yields CDR1 MDHEN and CDR2 SYDVKM. With 3 bases clipped from V and 2 bases from J, the junction kept 2 bases outside the gene matches. CDR3 loop: CASSLTGGGNQPQHF. For the CDR3, the DNA is TGTGCCAGCAGTTTGACAGGGGGAGGCAATCAGCCCCAGCATTTT.

The chain employs TRBV7-2 and TRBJ2-1; possible D gene TRBD2, 5 bases. Trimming removed 3 bases at V and 5 bases at J, with 11 bases between. This CDR3 comprises 14 residues. Germline CDR1 SGHTA, CDR2 FQGNSA. CDR3 nucleotides: TGTGCCAGCAGCTTCCAAGGAGGAGACAATGAGCAGTTCTTC. Translation gives CASSFQGGDNEQFF. The full variable domain, in which reference TRBV7-2 and TRBJ2-1 provide the parts outside the CDR3, is GAGVSQSPSNKVTEKGKDVELRCDPISGHTALYWYRQSLGQGLEFLIYFQGNSAPDKSGLPSDRFSAERTGGSVSTLTIQRTQQEDSAVYLCASSFQGGDNEQFFGPGTRLTVL.

The CDR3 DNA sequence: TGTGCTACTGAAACCAACAGGGGGGACTCACCCCTCCACTTT. This encodes CATETNRGDSPLHF. The J gene is TRBJ1-6, the V gene TRBV30, with 8 bases identical to TRBD1. The germline V gene has CDR1 GTSNPN and CDR2 SVGIG (reference sequence). The CDR3 contains 14 residues.

J is TRBJ2-7 and V is TRBV6-5; 7 bases line up with TRBD2. Looked up from germline, CDR1 is MNHEY and CDR2 is SVGAGI. The CDR3 is 15 residues long. V lost 2 bases and J lost 1; bases outside the gene matches: 5. As DNA, the CDR3 is TGTGCCAGCAGTTACGAGGCGGGAGAATCCTACGAGCAGTACTTC. This gives the protein CASSYEAGESYEQYF.

The chain recombines TRBV5-1 with TRBJ2-2; D perhaps matches TRBD1 (6 bases). V was pared by 5 bases and J by 1 base, with 9 bases between. Looked up from germline, CDR1 is SGHRS and CDR2 is YFSETQ. The CDR3 has 14 residues. The CDR3 DNA reads TGCGCCAGCAGGGTACAGGGGAACACCGGGGAGCTGTTTTTT. Encoded protein: CASRVQGNTGELFF.

The rearrangement links TRBV5-1 to TRBJ1-2; D uncertain. Trimming stripped 0 bases from V and 6 bases from J, with 15 bases between. CDR1 and CDR2 from the germline V gene are SGHRS and YFSETQ. This CDR3 contains 15 residues. CDR3 DNA sequence: TGCGCCAGCAGCTTGGTGGCAGGCCCTGAACATGGCTACACCTTC. Amino acids: CASSLVAGPEHGYTF.

The chain is built from TRBV6-2 or TRBV6-3 and TRBJ2-1, with a weak D call TRBD2 (6 bases). The CDR3 runs 13 residues. Germline V gene data show CDR1 as MNHEY and CDR2 as SVGEGT. The germline V and J ends were trimmed by 7 bases and 4 bases, with 11 bases remaining between them. This CDR3 is CASTPGVYNEQFF. CDR3 coding DNA: TGTGCCAGCACCCCGGGGGTGTACAATGAGCAGTTCTTC.

Only a few counts were recorded for this clone. The DNA for the CDR3 is TGTGCCGCTTGGCGCGAGTACAATGAGCAGTTCTTC. Its translation: CAAWREYNEQFF. This sequence joins TRBV27 and TRBJ2-1; the D is unclear. The CDR3 is made up of 12 amino acids. Trimming removed 11 bases from V and 4 bases from J, with 12 bases in between. Germline V gene data show CDR1 as MNHEY and CDR2 as SMNVEV (reference sequence).

The rearrangement joins TRBV2 to TRBJ1-4; D remains ambiguous. Germline CDR1 SNHLY, CDR2 FYNNEI. Trimming took 7 bases from V and 7 from J, leaving 13 bases between them. This CDR3 comprises 13 residues. CDR3 sequence: CASNRVEGEKLFF. The CDR3 DNA follows: TGTGCCAGCAATCGGGTCGAGGGTGAAAAACTGTTTTTT. The variable domain in full, with the rest retrieved from reference TRBV2 and TRBJ1-4, is EPEVTQTPSHQVTQMGQEVILRCVPISNHLYFYWYRQILGQKVEFLVSFYNNEISEKSEIFDDQFSVERPDGSNFTLKIRSTKLEDSAMYFCASNRVEGEKLFFGSGTQLSVL.

This rearrangement joins TRBV6-2 or TRBV6-3 to TRBJ2-1; a weak D match, TRBD2 (5 bases). V was clipped by 6 bases and J by 8 bases, with 23 bases between them. The germline V gene has CDR1 MNHEY and CDR2 SVGEGT. CDR3 size: 16 residues. The CDR3 DNA reads TGTGCCAGCAGCCGAGAGTTGGATCGAACGAGGGATGAGCAGTTCTTC. Encoded protein: CASSRELDRTRDEQFF.

This clone was detected only a few times. This chain uses TRBV9 with TRBJ1-1; tentative D call: TRBD1 (5 bases). Trimming removed 3 bases from V and 1 base from J, with 7 bases in between. Germline assignment: CDR1 SGDLS and CDR2 YYNGEE. The CDR3 spans 13 residues. The CDR3 nucleotides read TGTGCCAGCAGCGGGACACCGAACACTGAAGCTTTCTTT. Translating it yields CASSGTPNTEAFF.

J is TRBJ2-5 and V is TRBV6-5; D uncertain. Trimming removed 5 bases from V and 1 base from J, with 5 bases in between. CDR3 length: 12 amino acids. Germline V gene lookup returns CDR1 MNHEY and CDR2 SVGAGI. The CDR3 loop reads CASSPPQETQYF. The CDR3 region has the DNA TGTGCCAGCAGTCCCCCCCAAGAGACCCAGTACTTC.

This clone was seen once. The rearrangement joins TRBV6-5 to TRBJ1-6; no clear D. V was clipped by 2 bases and J by 1 base, with 6 bases between them. The CDR3 is made up of 15 amino acids. Germline values: CDR1 MNHEY, CDR2 SVGAGI. The CDR3 sequence: CASSYTRSYNSPLHF. As DNA, the CDR3 is TGTGCCAGCAGTTACACAAGGTCCTATAATTCACCCCTCCACTTT.

The chain combines TRBV7-9 with TRBJ2-1; TRBD2 agrees at 12 bases. This CDR3 spans 15 amino acids. The J segment lost 7 bases and the V segment lost 4 bases, leaving 5 bases of the junction unmatched. Germline-derived CDR1 and CDR2 are SEHNR and FQNEAQ (reference sequence). CDR3 protein: CASSYGLAGLNEQFF. The CDR3 coding sequence is TGTGCCAGCAGCTACGGACTAGCGGGACTAAATGAGCAGTTCTTC.

The chain carries TRBV11-2 and TRBJ2-2; 12 nucleotides agree with TRBD2. Germline CDR1 SGHAT, CDR2 FQNNGV. Trimming removed 5 bases from V and 4 bases from J; junction bases left unmatched: 5. CDR3 size: 16 residues. The CDR3 reads CASSPTSGSLTGELFF. CDR3 coding DNA: TGTGCCAGCAGCCCGACTAGCGGGAGCCTCACCGGGGAGCTGTTTTTT.

This chain uses TRBV28 with TRBJ1-2, with D tentatively TRBD1 (5 bases). The CDR3 length is 11 residues. Germline V gives CDR1 MDHEN, CDR2 SYDVKM. V lost 7 bases to trimming and J lost 5 bases, with 8 bases between them. CDR3 sequence reads: CASNQGYGYTF. The CDR3, as DNA: TGTGCCAGCAATCAGGGTTATGGCTACACCTTC.

The chain uses TRBV19 and TRBJ2-7; D may be TRBD1 (6 bases). V was trimmed by 2 bases and J by 2 bases, leaving 10 bases between them. The length of the CDR3 is 14 residues. The germline gives CDR1 LNHDA, CDR2 SQIVND (reference sequence). CDR3 coding DNA: TGTGCCAGTAGTATAACCCAGGGGACCTACGAGCAGTACTTC. Protein: CASSITQGTYEQYF.

This clone has only one observation. The chain joins TRBV11-3 to TRBJ2-7; 8 bases agree with TRBD1. The CDR3 is made up of 15 amino acids. Germline V gene data show CDR1 as SGHNT and CDR2 as YENEEA. The trim removed 7 bases at V and 2 bases at J, leaving 10 bases unmatched. CDR3 coding DNA: TGTGCCAGCAATCCTGGGACAGGCCTCCCCTACGAGCAGTACTTC. Translated, it gives CASNPGTGLPYEQYF. Full variable domain (remainder filled in from reference TRBV11-3 and TRBJ2-7): EAGVVQSPRYKIIEKKQPVAFWCNPISGHNTLYWYLQNLGQGPELLIRYENEEAVDDSQLPKDRFSAERLKGVDSTLKIQPAELGDSAVYLCASNPGTGLPYEQYFGPGTRLTVT.